One sample yielded the 3 T cell receptor beta chains listed below, sequenced in a study of cytomegalovirus exposure and HLA in healthy donors. Primers: 60 Vbeta forward and 13 Jbeta reverse. Profiling relied on immunoSEQ multiplex PCR, and the TCRdb table lists in-frame clones only, not all of them. Of over 85,000 clones listed, approximately 86% are singletons. The sequenced sample consisted of PBMCs. These receptors all come from a man aged 40-50 years in good health and CMV-seronegative.

V is TRBV6-1 and J is TRBJ2-7; D is possibly TRBD2 (6 bases). Germline V CDR1 and CDR2: MNHNS, SASEGT. The CDR3 sequence is 13 residues long. Deletions cut 8 bases from V and 4 bases from J, with 15 bases between. This CDR3 reads CASSRGGSYEQYF. The DNA of the CDR3 is TGTGCCAGCTCCCGGGGAGGATCGTACGAGCAGTACTTC.

This chain connects TRBV6-1 to TRBJ2-7; 8 bases fit TRBD1. This CDR3 region has 14 residues. V gave up 6 bases and J gave up 5 bases; unmatched junction bases: 9. Germline V gives CDR1 MNHNS, CDR2 SASEGT. CDR3 loop: CASRFGTGQNEQYF. CDR3 coding DNA: TGTGCCAGCAGGTTCGGGACAGGCCAAAACGAGCAGTACTTC.

The genes are TRBV5-8 and TRBJ1-6; 7 positions match TRBD1. The CDR3 extends over 17 amino acids. The V and J ends lost 4 bases and 0 bases, in that order; junction bases with no gene match: 7. Germline V gene lookup returns CDR1 SGHTS and CDR2 YDEGEE. CDR3 nucleotide sequence: TGTGCCAGCAGCCCGCGGACAGGAAGCTCCTATAATTCACCCCTCCACTTT. Translated: CASSPRTGSSYNSPLHF.